This T cell receptor (beta chain) was recovered during a study of MAIT cells during Salmonella Paratyphi A infection (dated by TCRdb to about 2017). Regarding the study in general: Adult volunteers aged 18 to 60 ingested a single dose of 1-5x10^3 CFU of S. Paratyphi A strain NVGH308. Starting at diagnosis, diagnosed volunteers were given ciprofloxacin 500 mg twice a day for 14 days. Here is what the overall study found, with its caveats: Compared with healthy controls, diagnosed volunteers had more expansion or contraction among the top five MAIT clonotypes (approximately 0.48 versus 0.14), suggesting that infection reshaped the repertoire. MAIT TRBV usage was found to be oligoclonal, with TRBV20 and TRBV6 favoured, and appeared to be unchanged by infection. From baseline to mid-infection, the space taken up by over-represented MAIT clonotypes dropped significantly (0.17 to 0.10), whereas no significant difference was seen post-infection. Although the availability of volunteer samples limited sample sizes, the sizes were judged adequate for detecting differences between groups.

What the time point label conveys for this sample: after infection, following antibiotic treatment. Using flow cytometry, MAIT cells, defined as Valpha7.2+ CD161+ T cells, were identified and sorted. Circulating MAIT cell TCRbeta repertoires were profiled longitudinally in six volunteers who developed enteric fever after controlled oral challenge with live Salmonella Paratyphi A. Every diagnosed volunteer provided MAIT cell samples at pre-infection, mid-infection and post-infection timepoints. A diagnosis of enteric fever required Paratyphi A bacteremia and/or a persistent fever above 38 degrees C that lasted more than 12 hours. Diagnosis of infection in challenged volunteers occurred between day 4 and day 7 after challenge. For RNA extraction, between roughly 4,500 and 11,000 MAIT cells from each sample were sorted straight into RNAqueous-Micro lysis buffer. Lymphoprep gradient centrifugation was used to isolate peripheral blood mononuclear cells from both the blood samples and the leukocyte cones. Cells were sorted on either a BD FACSAria Fusion or a BD FACSAria III sorter.

Reading from cysteine to phenylalanine, the CDR3 counts 14 amino acids. The retained sequence is limited to the CDR3, 42 bases, with the frame set at the first base. Via the germline V gene (reference sequence), CDR1 is DFQATT and CDR2 SNEGSKA. Trimming at the junction amounts to 1 base on V and 0 bases on J, and the germline ends lie 9 bases apart. Receptor amplification or capture employed 5' RACE. TCRbeta was amplified in two rounds of PCR using Phusion High-Fidelity polymerase, and the primers added sample-specific barcodes. TCRbeta libraries were generated by template-switch cDNA synthesis with SMARTScribe reverse transcriptase and a TRBC-specific primer. The barcoded samples were pooled and then prepared using the NEBNext Ultra DNA Library Prep Kit for Illumina. Libraries were sequenced on an Illumina MiSeq with the MiSeq reagent kit v2, 300 cycles. Turning to the authors' computational methods: Reads were demultiplexed by barcode with Jemultiplexer and were aligned with MiTCR using default parameters. VDJtools removed non-functional sequences, and clonotypes were defined by amino acid sequence, with clonotype frequencies based on assigned sequence reads. In the clonal space homeostasis analysis, clonotypes were grouped by frequency into over-represented (0.05-1), large, medium and small bins. TCRdb took the public reads, trimmed them with fastp at Q25, ran MiXCR for clone calling and kept in-frame beta chains. Records with the same CDR3 protein are collapsed into one entry carrying the most frequent genes and DNA. These V and J calls derive from TCRdb rather than the authors' analysis. The sample has hundreds of distinct CDR3 sequences on record, less than 45% of them singletons. Roughly 64% of the sample is held by the ten biggest clonotypes.

Comments on this clonotype: Its antigen is still unknown. No much larger clone exists at a distance of one base, and base qualities are not known.

The chain couples TRBV20-1 to TRBJ1-1; the D gene remains uncertain. This clonotype was sampled from a person aged 18 to 75 who was deliberately infected with Salmonella Paratyphi A in a paratyphoid fever challenge study. This specimen consisted of MAIT cells from blood, obtained at the last sampling point of the challenge study. Here is the DNA: TGCAGTGCTAGAGTAGCAGACCTGAACACTGAAGCTTTCTTT. The translation is CSARVADLNTEAFF.